The rows below give T cell receptor beta chains drawn from one sample of a study of long-term antiretroviral therapy in people with HIV. TCRdb keeps only in-frame clones here, not all; method: immunoSEQ multiplex PCR. The sample lists roughly 23,000 clones, about nine tenths occurring once. Sequencing used unsorted PBMCs, obtained 1.8 years before starting antiretroviral therapy. Receptors were obtained from a young woman with HIV. CDR3s include the opening cysteine and the closing phenylalanine or tryptophan. The D gene is left open where the match is weak. Clone sizes are given selectively: once, few, many, or a class where the clone is expanded.

clone size	D gene	V gene	J gene	CDR3 protein	CDR3 DNA
-	TRBD1	TRBV9	TRBJ2-1	CASSTGTGSGEQFF	TGTGCCAGCAGCACTGGGACAGGGTCTGGTGAGCAGTTCTTC
-	-	TRBV19	TRBJ2-3	CATGGLDTQYF	TGTGCCACCGGGGGTTTAGATACGCAGTATTTT
-	TRBD2	TRBV9	TRBJ2-3	CASSFALAGAGTDTQYF	TGTGCCAGCAGCTTCGCTCTAGCGGGGGCCGGCACAGATACGCAGTATTTT
-	-	TRBV5-6	TRBJ1-1	CASSLDLMNTEAFF	TGTGCCAGCAGCTTAGACCTCATGAACACTGAAGCTTTCTTT
-	TRBD1	TRBV10-3	TRBJ1-5	CAIGTGGNQPQHF	TGTGCCATCGGGACAGGGGGCAATCAGCCCCAGCATTTT
-	TRBD1	TRBV11-1	TRBJ2-6	CASSLGTGAGANVLTF	TGTGCCAGCAGCTTAGGGACAGGGGCTGGGGCCAACGTCCTGACTTTC
-	-	TRBV12-1	TRBJ2-6	CASSCAPVGQSRANVLTF	TGTGCCAGCAGCTGCGCTCCTGTAGGACAAAGTCGGGCCAACGTCCTGACTTTC
few	-	TRBV5-1	TRBJ2-7	CASSLTPSYEQYF	TGCGCCAGCAGCTTGACACCCAGCTACGAGCAGTACTTC
-	-	TRBV14	TRBJ2-3	CASSQGRWVADTQYF	TGTGCCAGCAGCCAAGGAAGATGGGTTGCAGATACGCAGTATTTT
-	TRBD1	TRBV9	TRBJ1-1	CASEGGDRGAFF	TGTGCCAGCGAAGGGGGAGACAGGGGAGCTTTCTTT
-	-	TRBV7-2	TRBJ1-3	CASSPNRGGAGNTIYF	TGTGCCAGCAGCCCCAACCGGGGCGGGGCTGGAAACACCATATATTTT
few	-	TRBV9	TRBJ2-3	CASSVAGGGLDTQYF	TGTGCCAGCAGCGTAGCCGGGGGCGGGTTAGATACGCAGTATTTT
-	TRBD2	TRBV5-1	TRBJ2-1	CASSLEASGYNEQFF	TGCGCCAGCAGCTTGGAGGCTAGCGGATACAATGAGCAGTTCTTC
-	-	TRBV21-1	TRBJ1-1	CAWNTEAFF	TGTGCCTGGAACACTGAAGCTTTCTTT
-	-	TRBV9	TRBJ1-1	CASSVAEARGNTEAFF	TGTGCCAGCAGCGTAGCTGAGGCCAGGGGGAACACTGAAGCTTTCTTT
few	-	TRBV29-1	TRBJ2-1	CSLQSSYNEQFF	TGCAGCCTCCAAAGCTCCTACAATGAGCAGTTCTTC
-	TRBD1	TRBV9	TRBJ1-2	CASSQQGARGYTF	TGTGCCAGCAGCCAACAGGGGGCTCGGGGCTACACCTTC
once	-	TRBV14	TRBJ1-2	CASSQVGNPRGGYTF	TGTGCCAGCAGCCAAGTCGGAAATCCGAGGGGTGGCTACACCTTC
-	-	TRBV7-8	TRBJ2-1	CASSFLLGASHNEQFF	TGTGCCAGCAGCTTTTTGCTAGGGGCCTCCCACAATGAGCAGTTCTTC
-	TRBD2	TRBV4-2	TRBJ2-1	CASSQGTSGVNEQFF	TGTGCCAGCAGCCAAGGGACTAGCGGGGTCAATGAGCAGTTCTTC
-	TRBD1	TRBV6-1	TRBJ2-1	CASREGTADRTYNEQFF	TGTGCCAGCAGAGAAGGGACAGCCGACCGAACCTACAATGAGCAGTTCTTC
once	-	TRBV15	TRBJ2-7	CATSPQLRDEQYF	TGTGCCACCAGCCCTCAACTACGGGACGAGCAGTACTTC
-	-	TRBV2	TRBJ1-2	CASSVAGYGYTF	TGTGCCAGCAGTGTAGCGGGGTATGGCTACACCTTC
-	-	TRBV6-5	TRBJ2-1	CATQTHYNEQFF	TGTGCCACCCAGACCCATTACAATGAGCAGTTCTTC
-	-	TRBV6-5	TRBJ2-1	CASSYQGRNEQFF	TGTGCCAGCAGTTATCAGGGTCGCAATGAGCAGTTCTTC
-	-	TRBV19	TRBJ1-2	CASSSSLNYGYTF	TGTGCCAGTAGTTCCTCGCTAAACTATGGCTACACCTTC
-	TRBD1	TRBV5-5	TRBJ1-4	CASGDSSDEKLFF	TGTGCCAGCGGGGACAGTTCTGACGAAAAACTGTTTTTT
-	-	TRBV12-5	TRBJ1-3	CASGLVGSSGNTIYF	TGTGCTAGTGGTTTGGTAGGGAGCTCTGGAAACACCATATATTTT
-	TRBD1	TRBV12-5	TRBJ2-3	CASGLDLRTGTDTQYF	TGTGCTAGTGGTTTGGATCTCCGGACAGGGACAGATACGCAGTATTTT
-	-	TRBV27	TRBJ1-6	CASSLLGAGIPLHF	TGTGCCAGCAGTTTACTAGGAGCGGGTATACCCCTCCACTTT
-	TRBD1	TRBV29-1	TRBJ2-1	CSGGTARDEQFF	TGCAGCGGAGGGACAGCCCGCGATGAGCAGTTCTTC
-	TRBD2	TRBV29-1	TRBJ2-1	CSVIGTSAYNEQFF	TGCAGCGTGATCGGGACTAGCGCTTACAATGAGCAGTTCTTC
-	-	TRBV29-1	TRBJ2-3	CSVEYGRSPTDTQYF	TGCAGCGTTGAGTATGGGCGCTCTCCCACAGATACGCAGTATTTT
-	TRBD2	TRBV7-2	TRBJ2-5	CASSLWASGGQETQYF	TGTGCCAGCAGCTTATGGGCTAGCGGGGGACAAGAGACCCAGTACTTC
-	-	TRBV2	TRBJ2-6	CASTRLPSSGANVLTF	TGTGCCAGCACACGCCTCCCCAGCTCTGGGGCCAACGTCCTGACTTTC
-	TRBD1	TRBV19	TRBJ1-1	CASSIVRGRMGEAFF	TGTGCCAGTAGTATAGTGAGGGGGCGAATGGGTGAAGCTTTCTTT
few	-	TRBV19	TRBJ1-6	CASSMGVSTSPLHF	TGTGCCAGTAGTATGGGGGTCTCGACTTCACCCCTCCACTTT
-	-	TRBV5-5	TRBJ1-1	CASSLAAAQKNTEAFF	TGTGCCAGCAGCTTGGCGGCGGCACAGAAAAACACTGAAGCTTTCTTT
-	-	TRBV19	TRBJ1-4	CASSIGEKLFF	TGTGCCAGTAGTATTGGCGAAAAACTGTTTTTT
-	-	TRBV6-1	TRBJ1-1	CASSELGQGGTEAFF	TGTGCCAGCAGTGAATTGGGCCAGGGAGGCACTGAAGCTTTCTTT
-	-	TRBV2	TRBJ1-5	CASSEQGSNQPQHF	TGTGCCAGCAGTGAACAAGGGTCTAATCAGCCCCAGCATTTT
-	TRBD2	TRBV30	TRBJ2-1	CAWSVPTSGGAGEQFF	TGTGCCTGGAGTGTCCCTACTAGCGGGGGGGCCGGTGAGCAGTTCTTC
few	-	TRBV6-7	TRBJ1-5	CASSSYQPQHF	TGTGCCAGCAGTTCTTATCAGCCCCAGCATTTT
medium-sized	TRBD2	TRBV19	TRBJ2-1	CASSILAGGSRNEQFF	TGTGCCAGTAGTATACTAGCGGGGGGGTCCAGGAATGAGCAGTTCTTC
-	-	TRBV28	TRBJ1-2	CASSLTGPRGYGYTF	TGTGCCAGCAGCTTAACAGGGCCTCGGGGCTATGGCTACACCTTC
-	TRBD1	TRBV28	TRBJ2-4	CASSFEGANIQYF	TGTGCCAGCAGTTTTGAGGGGGCAAACATTCAGTACTTC
-	-	TRBV18	TRBJ1-5	CASSPREDQPQHF	TGTGCCAGCTCACCACGGGAGGATCAGCCCCAGCATTTT
-	-	TRBV2	TRBJ1-5	CASSRGGAGQPQHF	TGTGCCAGCAGTCGGGGGGGGGCTGGGCAGCCCCAGCATTTT
-	-	TRBV30	TRBJ1-5	CAWSAIPGTGQPQHF	TGTGCCTGGAGTGCTATTCCCGGGACCGGTCAGCCCCAGCATTTT
-	-	TRBV6-5	TRBJ1-3	CASSRDLLAGNTIYF	TGTGCCAGCAGTAGGGACCTGCTGGCTGGAAACACCATATATTTT
-	-	TRBV19	TRBJ2-3	CASSPFGARLGSTDTQYF	TGTGCCAGTAGTCCATTCGGGGCCCGACTAGGGAGCACAGATACGCAGTATTTT
-	-	TRBV28	TRBJ1-1	CASSEGTGNTEAFF	TGTGCCAGCAGTGAGGGGACGGGGAACACTGAAGCTTTCTTT